This T cell receptor beta chain was sequenced during a study of control samples from healthy donors and cancer patients. TCRdb's copy holds only in-frame clones and misses some; the assay was immunoSEQ multiplex PCR. The data show about 82,000 clones, around 87% seen once. The V gene's germline CDR1 is WSHSY and CDR2 SAAADI. V was clipped by 2 bases and J by 3 bases, with 11 bases between them. The length of the CDR3 is 15 residues. This clonotype was obtained from a man aged 50-59 years in good health. What was sequenced was blood. V is TRBV10-2 and J is TRBJ2-1; D is tentatively TRBD1 or TRBD2 (5 bases each). DNA of the CDR3: TGCGCCAGCAGTGAGGAGGGGCACGGCTACAATGAGCAGTTCTTC. It specifies CASSEEGHGYNEQFF.